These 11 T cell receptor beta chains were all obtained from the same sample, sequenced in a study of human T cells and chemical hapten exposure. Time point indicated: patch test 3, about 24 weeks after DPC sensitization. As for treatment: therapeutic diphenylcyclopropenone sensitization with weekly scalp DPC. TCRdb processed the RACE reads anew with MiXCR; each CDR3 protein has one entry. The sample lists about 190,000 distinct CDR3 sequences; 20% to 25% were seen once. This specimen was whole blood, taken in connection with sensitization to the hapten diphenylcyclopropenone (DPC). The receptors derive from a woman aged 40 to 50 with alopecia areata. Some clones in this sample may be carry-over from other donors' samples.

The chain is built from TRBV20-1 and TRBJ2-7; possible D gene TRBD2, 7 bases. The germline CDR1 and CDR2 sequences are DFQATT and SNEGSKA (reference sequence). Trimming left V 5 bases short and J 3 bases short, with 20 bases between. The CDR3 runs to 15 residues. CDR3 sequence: CSASRGGGLRYEQYF. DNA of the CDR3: TGCAGTGCTTCCCGAGGGGGGGGGCTCCGCTACGAGCAGTACTTC.

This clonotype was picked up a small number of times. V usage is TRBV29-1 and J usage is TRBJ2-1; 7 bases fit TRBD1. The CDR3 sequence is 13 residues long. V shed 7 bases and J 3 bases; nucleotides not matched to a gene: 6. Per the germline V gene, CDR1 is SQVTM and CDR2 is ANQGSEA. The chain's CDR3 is CSAGTEVYNEQFF. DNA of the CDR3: TGCAGCGCTGGGACAGAAGTCTACAATGAGCAGTTCTTC.

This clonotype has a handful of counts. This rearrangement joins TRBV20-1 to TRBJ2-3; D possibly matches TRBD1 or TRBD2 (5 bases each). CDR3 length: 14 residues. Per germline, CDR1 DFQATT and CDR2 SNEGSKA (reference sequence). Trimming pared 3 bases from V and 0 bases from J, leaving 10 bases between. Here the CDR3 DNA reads TGCAGTGCTAGGGGGACGGCTAGCACAGATACGCAGTATTTT. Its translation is CSARGTASTDTQYF.

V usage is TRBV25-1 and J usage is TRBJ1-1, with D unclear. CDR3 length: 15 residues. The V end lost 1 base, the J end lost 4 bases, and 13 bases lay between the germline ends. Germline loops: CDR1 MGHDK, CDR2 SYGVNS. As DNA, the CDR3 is TGTGCCAGCAGTGAATCTAAGAGTATCGGCACTGAAGCTTTCTTT. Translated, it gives CASSESKSIGTEAFF.

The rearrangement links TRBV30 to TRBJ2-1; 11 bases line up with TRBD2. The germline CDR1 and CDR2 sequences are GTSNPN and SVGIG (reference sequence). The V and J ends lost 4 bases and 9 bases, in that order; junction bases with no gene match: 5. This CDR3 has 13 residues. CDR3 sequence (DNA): TGTGCCTGGACTAGCGGGGGGTTTCCTGAGCAGTTCTTC. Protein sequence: CAWTSGGFPEQFF.

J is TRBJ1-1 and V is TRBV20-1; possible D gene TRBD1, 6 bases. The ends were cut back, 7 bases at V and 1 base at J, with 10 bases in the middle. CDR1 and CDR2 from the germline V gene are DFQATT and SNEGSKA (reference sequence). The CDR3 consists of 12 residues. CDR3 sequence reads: CSVSQGNTEAFF. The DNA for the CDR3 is TGCAGTGTTTCACAGGGGAACACTGAAGCTTTCTTT.

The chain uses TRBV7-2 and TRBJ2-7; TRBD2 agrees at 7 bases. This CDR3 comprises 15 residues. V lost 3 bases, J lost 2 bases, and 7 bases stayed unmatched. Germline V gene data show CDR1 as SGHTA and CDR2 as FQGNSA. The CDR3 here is CASSFLAEGTYEQYF. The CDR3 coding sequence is TGTGCCAGCAGCTTCCTAGCGGAGGGAACCTACGAGCAGTACTTC.

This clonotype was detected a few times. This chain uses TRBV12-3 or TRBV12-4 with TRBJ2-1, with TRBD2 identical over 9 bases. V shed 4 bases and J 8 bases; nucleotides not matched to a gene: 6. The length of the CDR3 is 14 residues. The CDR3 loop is CASSYSGSRDEQFF. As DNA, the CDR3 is TGTGCCAGCAGTTATAGCGGGAGTAGGGATGAGCAGTTCTTC.

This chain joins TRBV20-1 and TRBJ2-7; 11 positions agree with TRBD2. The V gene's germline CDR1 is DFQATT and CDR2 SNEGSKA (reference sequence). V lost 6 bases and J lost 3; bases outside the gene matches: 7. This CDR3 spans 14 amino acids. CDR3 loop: CSAPGLAGYYEQYF. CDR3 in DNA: TGCAGTGCCCCCGGACTAGCGGGTTACTACGAGCAGTACTTC.

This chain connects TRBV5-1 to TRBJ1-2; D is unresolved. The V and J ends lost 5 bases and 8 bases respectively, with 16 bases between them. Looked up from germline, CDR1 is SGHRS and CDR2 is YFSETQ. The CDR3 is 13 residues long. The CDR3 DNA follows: TGCGCCAGCAGTTACGAGGTGGGAGACGGCTACACCTTC. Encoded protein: CASSYEVGDGYTF.

DNA of the CDR3: TGTGCCAGCAGGATGGAGGGGGCGGGCACTGAAGCTTTCTTT. Protein sequence: CASRMEGAGTEAFF. The J gene is TRBJ1-1, the V gene TRBV28, with 7 bases matching TRBD1. This CDR3 contains 14 residues. CDR1 is MDHEN, CDR2 SYDVKM, per germline. The V gene end was trimmed by 6 bases and the J gene end by 4 bases; junction bases not matched to a gene: 8.